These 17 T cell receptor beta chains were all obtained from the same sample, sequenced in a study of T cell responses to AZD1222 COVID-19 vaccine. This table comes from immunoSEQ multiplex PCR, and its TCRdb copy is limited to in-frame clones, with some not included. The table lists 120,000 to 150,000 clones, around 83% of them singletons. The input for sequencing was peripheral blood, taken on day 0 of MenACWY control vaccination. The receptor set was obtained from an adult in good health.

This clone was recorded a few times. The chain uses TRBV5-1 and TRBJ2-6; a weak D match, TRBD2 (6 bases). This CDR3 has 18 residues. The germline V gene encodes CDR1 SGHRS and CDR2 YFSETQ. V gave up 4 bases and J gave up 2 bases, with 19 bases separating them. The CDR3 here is CASSPIGGSAPGANVLTF. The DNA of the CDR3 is TGCGCCAGCAGCCCTATTGGGGGGTCCGCTCCTGGGGCCAACGTCCTGACTTTC.

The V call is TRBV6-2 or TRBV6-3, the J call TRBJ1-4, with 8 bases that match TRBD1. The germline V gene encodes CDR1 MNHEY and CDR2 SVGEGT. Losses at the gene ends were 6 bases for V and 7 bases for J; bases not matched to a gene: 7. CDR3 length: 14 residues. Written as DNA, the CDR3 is TGTGCCAGCAGCGACAGGGGTGGAAGTGAAAAACTGTTTTTT. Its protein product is CASSDRGGSEKLFF.

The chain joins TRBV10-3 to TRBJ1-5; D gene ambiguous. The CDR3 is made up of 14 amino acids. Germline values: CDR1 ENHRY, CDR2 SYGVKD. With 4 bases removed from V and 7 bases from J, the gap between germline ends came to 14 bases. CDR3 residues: CAISVSGNEQPQHF. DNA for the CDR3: TGTGCCATCAGTGTATCTGGGAATGAACAGCCCCAGCATTTT.

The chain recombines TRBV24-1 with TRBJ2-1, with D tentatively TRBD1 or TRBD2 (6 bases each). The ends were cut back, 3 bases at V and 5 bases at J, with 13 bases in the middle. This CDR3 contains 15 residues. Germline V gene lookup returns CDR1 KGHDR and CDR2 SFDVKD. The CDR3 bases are TGTGCCACCAGTGATCCCCGGAGGGGGGACAATGAGCAGTTCTTC. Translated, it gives CATSDPRRGDNEQFF.

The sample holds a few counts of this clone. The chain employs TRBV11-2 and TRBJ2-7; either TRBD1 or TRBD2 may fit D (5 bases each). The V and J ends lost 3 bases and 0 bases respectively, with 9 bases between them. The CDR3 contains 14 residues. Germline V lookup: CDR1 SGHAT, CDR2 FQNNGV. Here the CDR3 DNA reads TGTGCCAGCAGCTTGGGACCGAGCTCCTACGAGCAGTACGTC. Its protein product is CASSLGPSSYEQYV.

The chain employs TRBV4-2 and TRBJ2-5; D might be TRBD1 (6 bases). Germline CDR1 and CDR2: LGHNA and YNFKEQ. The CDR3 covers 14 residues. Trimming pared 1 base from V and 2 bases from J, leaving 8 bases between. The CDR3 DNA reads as TGTGCCAGCAGCCAAGTCCAGGGGCAAGAGACCCAGTACTTC. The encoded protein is CASSQVQGQETQYF.

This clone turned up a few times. CDR3 nucleotides: TGTGCCAGCAGCGCACAGGGCCCAAACTATGGCTACACCTTC. Translating it yields CASSAQGPNYGYTF. The chain carries TRBV7-9 and TRBJ1-2, with a tentative D call TRBD1 (6 bases). The CDR3 is made up of 14 amino acids. Germline assignment: CDR1 SEHNR and CDR2 FQNEAQ (reference sequence). Trimming pared 5 bases from V and 2 bases from J, leaving 12 bases between. The full variable domain, in which reference TRBV7-9 and TRBJ1-2 provide the parts outside the CDR3, is DTGVSQNPRHKITKRGQNVTFRCDPISEHNRLYWYRQTLGQGPEFLTYFQNEAQLEKSRLLSDRFSAERPKGSFSTLEIQRTEQGDSAMYLCASSAQGPNYGYTFGSGTRLTVV.

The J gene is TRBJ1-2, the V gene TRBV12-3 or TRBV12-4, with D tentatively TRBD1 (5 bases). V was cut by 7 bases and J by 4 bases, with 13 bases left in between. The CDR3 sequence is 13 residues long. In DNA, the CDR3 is TGTGCCAGCACCGCAGACAGAGTCTATGGCTACACCTTC. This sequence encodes CASTADRVYGYTF.

This CDR3 is CASSPGPTYEQYF. The DNA for the CDR3 is TGTGCCAGCAGCCCCGGGCCCACCTACGAGCAGTACTTC. The chain recombines TRBV9 with TRBJ2-7, with D unclear. Looked up from germline, CDR1 is SGDLS and CDR2 is YYNGEE. V shed 4 bases and J shed 2 bases, with 10 bases lying between them. The CDR3 length is 13 residues.

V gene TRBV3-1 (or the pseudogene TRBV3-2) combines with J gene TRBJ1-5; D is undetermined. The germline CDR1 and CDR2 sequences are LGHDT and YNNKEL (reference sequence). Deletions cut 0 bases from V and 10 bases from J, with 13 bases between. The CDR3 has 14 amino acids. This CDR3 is CASSQEGMGEPQHF. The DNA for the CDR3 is TGTGCCAGCAGCCAAGAGGGAATGGGAGAACCCCAGCATTTT.

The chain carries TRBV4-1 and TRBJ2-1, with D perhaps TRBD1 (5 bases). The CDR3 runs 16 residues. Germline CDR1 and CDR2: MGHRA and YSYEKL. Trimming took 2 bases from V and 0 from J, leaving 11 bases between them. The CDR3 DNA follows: TGCGCCAGCAGCCAACCGACAGAGAGCTCCTACAATGAGCAGTTCTTC. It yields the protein CASSQPTESSYNEQFF.

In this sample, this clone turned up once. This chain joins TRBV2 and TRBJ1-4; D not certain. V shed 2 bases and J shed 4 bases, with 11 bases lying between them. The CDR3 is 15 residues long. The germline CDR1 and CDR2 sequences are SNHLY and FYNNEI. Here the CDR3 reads CASSEIRNFNEKLFF. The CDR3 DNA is TGTGCCAGCAGTGAAATCAGGAATTTTAATGAAAAACTGTTTTTT.

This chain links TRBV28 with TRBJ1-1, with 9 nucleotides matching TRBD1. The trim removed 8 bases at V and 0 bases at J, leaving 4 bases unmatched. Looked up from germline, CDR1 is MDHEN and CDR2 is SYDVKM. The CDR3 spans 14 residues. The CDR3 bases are TGTGCCAGCCGGGGGACAGGGCTGAACACTGAAGCTTTCTTT. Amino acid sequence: CASRGTGLNTEAFF.

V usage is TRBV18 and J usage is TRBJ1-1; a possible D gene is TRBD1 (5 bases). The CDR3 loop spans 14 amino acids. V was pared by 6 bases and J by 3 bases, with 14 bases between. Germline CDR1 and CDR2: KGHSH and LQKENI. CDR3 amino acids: CASSANWGDTEAFF. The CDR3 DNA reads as TGTGCCAGCTCGGCGAATTGGGGGGACACTGAAGCTTTCTTT. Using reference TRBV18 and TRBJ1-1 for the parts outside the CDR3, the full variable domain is NAGVMQNPRHLVRRRGQEARLRCSPMKGHSHVYWYRQLPEEGLKFMVYLQKENIIDESGMPKERFSAEFPKEGPSILRIQQVVRGDSAAYFCASSANWGDTEAFFGQGTRLTVV.

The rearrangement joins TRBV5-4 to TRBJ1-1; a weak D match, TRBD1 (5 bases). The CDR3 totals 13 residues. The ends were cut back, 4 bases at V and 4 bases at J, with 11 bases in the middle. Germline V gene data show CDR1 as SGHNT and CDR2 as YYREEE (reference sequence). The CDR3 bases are TGTGCCAGCAGCCCCGGAGGGGTCACTGAAGCTTTCTTT. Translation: CASSPGGVTEAFF.

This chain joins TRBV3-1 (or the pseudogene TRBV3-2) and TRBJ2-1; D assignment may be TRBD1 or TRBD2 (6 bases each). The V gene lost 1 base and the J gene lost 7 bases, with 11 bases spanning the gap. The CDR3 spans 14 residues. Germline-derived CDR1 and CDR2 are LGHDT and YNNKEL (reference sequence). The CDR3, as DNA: TGTGCCAGCAGCCAAGTAGGAGGGGGGAATGAGCAGTTCTTC. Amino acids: CASSQVGGGNEQFF.

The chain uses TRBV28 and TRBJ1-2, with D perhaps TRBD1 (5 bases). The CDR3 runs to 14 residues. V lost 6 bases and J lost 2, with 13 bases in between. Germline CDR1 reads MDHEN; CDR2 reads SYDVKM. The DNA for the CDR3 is TGTGCCAGCAGCTTACCCCGGGGGAACTATGGCTACACCTTC. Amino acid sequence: CASSLPRGNYGYTF.